This is a list of T cell receptor beta chains from one sample in a study of blood T cell repertoires in COVID-19. Libraries were prepared by immunoSEQ multiplex PCR; TCRdb keeps only in-frame clonotypes and omits some of them. The sample lists roughly 300,000 clones; approximately 91% were seen once. Input material: peripheral blood. These receptors originate from a woman aged 25 to 39 with COVID-19, enrolled during active disease. Both conserved end residues are part of each CDR3. The order of the fields is D gene, clone size, V gene, CDR3 length, J gene, CDR3 DNA, CDR3 protein. D genes are given only for firm matches. Only some rows state a clone size, as once, few, many or a class for expanded clones.

.	.	TRBV14	13	TRBJ2-7	TGTGCCAGCAGCCAAGTCAGAGGCTACGAGCAGTACTTC	CASSQVRGYEQYF
.	.	TRBV4-2	18	TRBJ1-1	TGTGCCAGCAGCCCGCAGATGGCAGGGGATGGCATGAACACTGAAGCTTTCTTT	CASSPQMAGDGMNTEAFF
.	.	TRBV2	16	TRBJ2-1	TGTGCCAGCAGTGACGCAGGGTATCGGTCCTACAATGAGCAGTTCTTC	CASSDAGYRSYNEQFF
TRBD1	.	TRBV29-1	14	TRBJ2-2	TGCAGCGTTGGACAGGGGAATAGGGTCGGGGAGCTGTTTTTT	CSVGQGNRVGELFF
.	.	TRBV19	15	TRBJ1-2	TGTGCCAGTAGTCCACAAACCGGGACAAGTCACGGCTACACCTTC	CASSPQTGTSHGYTF
.	.	TRBV29-1	13	TRBJ1-1	TGCAGCGGCGGGGTTGGAGGGGCAACTGAAGCTTTCTTT	CSGGVGGATEAFF
.	.	TRBV19	14	TRBJ1-5	TGTGCCAGTAGCCCGCAGGGTAGCAATCAGCCCCAGCATTTT	CASSPQGSNQPQHF
.	.	TRBV5-1	16	TRBJ2-2	TGCGCCAGCAGCCCGAATGGGGGAGGGAACACCGGGGAGCTGTTTTTT	CASSPNGGGNTGELFF
.	.	TRBV4-1	15	TRBJ1-1	TGCGCCAGCAGCCAAGCGAAAACAGGGTATACTGAAGCTTTCTTT	CASSQAKTGYTEAFF
TRBD1	once	TRBV5-1	14	TRBJ2-5	TGCGCCAGCAGCGCCGGGACAGTGGAAGAGACCCAGTACTTC	CASSAGTVEETQYF
TRBD1	.	TRBV28	14	TRBJ1-3	TGTGCCAGCACGACACAGGGGGTTGGAAACACCATATATTTT	CASTTQGVGNTIYF
.	.	TRBV6-5	14	TRBJ1-5	TGTGCCACCACCGGACAGAATAGCAATCAGCCCCAGCATTTT	CATTGQNSNQPQHF
.	few	TRBV7-8	15	TRBJ2-7	TGTGCCAGCAGCTCACGGACTGATAGCTCCTACGAGCAGTACTTC	CASSSRTDSSYEQYF
.	.	TRBV5-1	14	TRBJ2-7	TGCGCCAGCAGCGTGGGACCGGACAGCTACGAGCAGTACTTC	CASSVGPDSYEQYF
TRBD1	.	TRBV15	13	TRBJ1-2	TGTGCCACCAGCGGGAGACAGGGGATGAGGAACACCTTC	CATSGRQGMRNTF
TRBD1	.	TRBV10-3	14	TRBJ1-2	TGTGCCATCAGTGAGTTGACAGGGAACTATGGCTACACCTTC	CAISELTGNYGYTF
.	.	TRBV5-1	13	TRBJ2-3	TGCGCCAGCAGCTTGGGCCAGGCAGATACGCAGTATTTT	CASSLGQADTQYF
TRBD1	.	TRBV27	12	TRBJ2-7	TGTGCCAGCTGGACAGGGTTCACCGAGCAGTACTTC	CASWTGFTEQYF
TRBD1	.	TRBV19	14	TRBJ1-2	TGTGCCAGTAGTGCCGGGACAGGGGACTATGGCTACACCTTC	CASSAGTGDYGYTF
.	.	TRBV29-1	15	TRBJ2-3	TGCAGCGTTGAAGATCTGAGCGGGTGGTCAGATACGCAGTATTTT	CSVEDLSGWSDTQYF
.	.	TRBV19	15	TRBJ1-2	TGTGCCAGTAGCGGGACTTTCGGGCTCGGCTATGGCTACACCTTC	CASSGTFGLGYGYTF
.	.	TRBV7-2	14	TRBJ2-7	TGTGCCAGCAGCTTAGCAGGGGGACCCTACGAGCAGTACTTC	CASSLAGGPYEQYF
.	.	TRBV19	13	TRBJ2-7	TGTGCCAGTAGTATTAGTTCCTCCTACGAGCAGTACTTC	CASSISSSYEQYF
TRBD2	.	TRBV7-9	15	TRBJ2-1	TGTGCCAGCAGCCCCACTAGCGGATCCTACAATGAGCAGTTCTTC	CASSPTSGSYNEQFF
.	.	TRBV9	19	TRBJ2-3	.	CASSVEVSGPAGGLDTQYF
TRBD2	.	TRBV27	16	TRBJ2-2	TGTGCCAGCACCCCTCATCGGGGGGGGAACACCGGGGAGCTGTTTTTT	CASTPHRGGNTGELFF
TRBD1	.	TRBV11-2	14	TRBJ2-1	TGTGCCAGCAGCTTAGTAACAGGGGCCAGTGAGCAGTTCTTC	CASSLVTGASEQFF
TRBD1	.	TRBV5-1	15	TRBJ2-1	TGCGCCAGCAGCCTGGGGACAGGGAGCTACAATGAGCAGTTCTTC	CASSLGTGSYNEQFF
.	.	TRBV11-2	13	TRBJ1-2	TGTGCCAGCAGCTTAGGAGGCAGCTATGGCTACACCTTC	CASSLGGSYGYTF
TRBD1	once	TRBV5-1	14	TRBJ1-2	TGCGCCAGCAGCTTAGGACAGGGGAGCTATGGCTACACCTTC	CASSLGQGSYGYTF
.	.	TRBV5-4	14	TRBJ1-1	TGTGCCAGCAGCTTGGAATCAGGGTTCACTGAAGCTTTCTTT	CASSLESGFTEAFF
TRBD2	.	TRBV7-9	15	TRBJ2-2	TGTGCCAGCAGCCCTAGCGGGAGCTTCACCGGGGAGCTGTTTTTT	CASSPSGSFTGELFF
TRBD2	.	TRBV28	15	TRBJ2-2	TGTGCCAGCAGCCCCGGGAGGGCCGAGGTCGGGGAGCTGTTTTTT	CASSPGRAEVGELFF
TRBD1	.	TRBV5-6	14	TRBJ1-6	TGTGCCAGCCTTGGACAGGGGGCTTCTTCACCCCTCCACTTT	CASLGQGASSPLHF
TRBD1	.	TRBV6-5	14	TRBJ2-5	TGTGCCAGCAGTCCCGAAGGGGCAGGGGGGACCCAGTACTTC	CASSPEGAGGTQYF
.	few	TRBV2	12	TRBJ2-7	TGTGCCAGCAGCATCGGACAGAACGAGCAGTACTTC	CASSIGQNEQYF
TRBD1	once	TRBV5-4	15	TRBJ1-1	TGTGCCAGCAGCAATCCAGGGGGCGCGGTCACTGAAGCTTTCTTT	CASSNPGGAVTEAFF
.	.	TRBV13	15	TRBJ2-7	TGTGCCAGCAGCTTAAGGTCAGGGAGCGGGTACGAGCAGTACTTC	CASSLRSGSGYEQYF
.	.	TRBV7-9	13	TRBJ2-7	TGTGCCAGCAGCTTAACGAGCTCCTACGAGCAGTACTTC	CASSLTSSYEQYF
.	once	TRBV30	13	TRBJ2-4	TGTGCCTGGAGTCTCCTAGCCAAAAACATTCAGTACTTC	CAWSLLAKNIQYF
TRBD1	few	TRBV19	13	TRBJ1-5	TGTGCCAGTGCTGACAGGGGCGACGAGCCCCAGCATTTT	CASADRGDEPQHF
.	.	TRBV6-5	14	TRBJ1-2	TGTGCCAGCAGCCGGGACATACAAAGCTATGGCTACACCTTC	CASSRDIQSYGYTF
TRBD1	.	TRBV5-5	16	TRBJ1-1	TGTGCCAGCAGCTTTACAGGGGCCCGGATGAACACTGAAGCTTTCTTT	CASSFTGARMNTEAFF
.	.	TRBV15	15	TRBJ2-1	TGTGCCACCAGCAGAGCTGGCGGTAGGGGCAATGAGCAGTTCTTC	CATSRAGGRGNEQFF
TRBD1	.	TRBV18	14	TRBJ1-4	TGTGCCAGCTCTCCCGGGACAGGGGAGGAAAAACTGTTTTTT	CASSPGTGEEKLFF
TRBD1	.	TRBV29-1	13	TRBJ2-7	TGCAGCGTTGTGAAGGACAGGGCTAGCGAGCAGTACTTC	CSVVKDRASEQYF
.	.	TRBV4-1	14	TRBJ2-5	TGCGCCAGCAGTCACGGGGGTGGGCAAGAGACCCAGTACTTC	CASSHGGGQETQYF
TRBD2	.	TRBV5-6	16	TRBJ2-7	TGTGCCAGCAGCTTGGCCCTAACTAGCGGGACCAGCGAGCAGTACTTC	CASSLALTSGTSEQYF
TRBD1	.	TRBV6-5	14	TRBJ2-7	TGTGCCAGCAGTCGCGACAGGGGCGCCTACGAGCAGTACTTC	CASSRDRGAYEQYF
TRBD2	.	TRBV7-9	15	TRBJ2-5	TGTGCCAGCAGCTTAGAGTCTAGCGGGAGGGCCCCCCAGTACTTC	CASSLESSGRAPQYF
.	.	TRBV3-1/TRBV3-2	15	TRBJ1-4	TGTGCCAGCAGCCAAGAGAACCCAGGGGATGAAAAACTGTTTTTT	CASSQENPGDEKLFF